The T cell receptor beta chain under discussion was sequenced for a study of vaccination effects on CD4 cells after COVID-19. General study points: At late timepoints after vaccination, vaccine- and infection-induced clones shrank markedly. Healthy vaccinees' vaccine-induced clones included only 1 of 255 cross-reacting with common cold coronaviruses.

The table lists this clone with a few counts. Its specificity is unknown. ViraFEST assay sequencing came after antigen-specific CD4+ T cells were expanded with viral peptide pools. Having been cultured for around ten days, the cells underwent CD4+ T cell isolation. Absence of prior SARS-CoV-2 infection characterized the vaccine recipients, who showed negative nucleocapsid antibodies. The method was immunoSEQ multiplex PCR; TCRdb's version includes in-frame clones alone and lacks a portion of them. The profile shows 30,000 to 40,000 clones, approximately 70% of them singletons. The sample consisted of CD4+ T cells from PBMCs cultured with SARS-CoV-2 spike peptides, taken before COVID-19 vaccination. The TCR was taken from a human donor who received a COVID-19 vaccine.

The CDR3 nucleotides read TGTGGGAGCAGCCCCCCCCAGCCCGGAGATAGGCAGTACTTC. Translation gives CGSSPPQPGDRQYF. This chain uses TRBV7-4 with TRBJ2-7; D unclear. This CDR3 spans 14 amino acids. Per the germline V gene, CDR1 is SGHVT and CDR2 is SQSDAQ.